This TCR beta chain was documented in a study of T cells in Graves' hyperthyroidism and ophthalmopathy. This clonotype was seen at least ten times. The investigators amplified TCR beta CDR3 regions from RNA transcripts. During a first-round RT-PCR of the TCR CDR3, the HTBI primer set was used. TCRdb passed the multiplex PCR reads through MiXCR, listing each CDR3 protein once. The sample has some 760,000 distinct CDR3 sequences, less than 15% seen once; the top ten hold roughly a tenth. The germline V gene encodes CDR1 SGHAT and CDR2 FQNNGV. The CDR3 contains 12 residues. Trimming removed 6 bases at V and 4 bases at J, with 9 bases between.

The sample was blood. The sequence derives from a woman aged 18-30 years with Graves' hyperthyroidism. The chain combines TRBV11-2 with TRBJ1-2; D is undetermined. The CDR3 region has the DNA TGTGCCAGCAGTCTAGATCCCTATGGCTACACCTTC. Translated: CASSLDPYGYTF. The whole variable domain, filled in from reference TRBV11-2 and TRBJ1-2, reads EAGVAQSPRYKIIEKRQSVAFWCNPISGHATLYWYQQILGQGPKLLIQFQNNGVVDDSQLPKDRFSAERLKGVDSTLKIQPAKLEDSAVYLCASSLDPYGYTFGSGTRLTVV.